This TCR beta chain was found in a study of spatial heterogeneity in lung cancer. Overall study context: On average, each unique TCR and UMI combination appeared more than ten times in raw reads.

On this clonotype itself: No antigen is known for it.

Whole-study results and caveats: Ubiquitous expanded tumor TCRs were observed in blood more at resection than follow-up.

Unique molecular identifiers tagged every individual TCR cDNA molecule. From the 5' RACE reads, TCRdb called clonotypes with MiXCR, one entry per CDR3 protein. The sample gives some 25,000 distinct CDR3 sequences, around 13% of which show up once; roughly 24% is in the top ten. This sample's time point: sample taken at primary tumor resection. In each case, whole RNA from tumor, nontumor lung or frozen PBMC was sequenced unsorted. Samples came from roughly 70 TRACERx patients with untreated early-stage lung cancer. This clonotype was sampled from a female donor with early-stage non-small cell lung cancer. This specimen consisted of PBMCs, obtained at surgery.

The CDR3 sequence is CASSLWGTYEQYF. The CDR3 DNA reads as TGTGCCAGCAGTTTGTGGGGAACCTACGAGCAGTACTTC. J is TRBJ2-7 and V is TRBV28; D is undetermined. The V end lost 3 bases, the J end lost 2 bases, and 8 bases lay between the germline ends. Germline V gene sequence: CDR1 MDHEN, CDR2 SYDVKM. CDR3 length equals 13 residues.